These T cell receptor beta chains were read from a single sample in a study of blood T cell repertoires in COVID-19. The protocol was immunoSEQ multiplex PCR, while the TCRdb copy is restricted to in-frame clones and leaves out a portion. Among 410,000 or so clones, about 89% were seen once, and the ten largest hold about 1.6%. Sequenced: peripheral blood. These receptors were collected from a woman aged 35 to 49 with COVID-19, enrolled during active disease. Each CDR3 is given with its conserved first and last residue. A D gene is named only where the DNA matches it firmly. Rows may omit the clone size; those that give it use once, few, many or a size class.

D,size,V,J,CDR3,DNA
NA,NA,TRBV6-5,TRBJ1-3,CASSYSGGRMGNTIYF,TGTGCCAGCAGTTACTCTGGTGGGCGCATGGGAAACACCATATATTTT
NA,NA,TRBV15,TRBJ2-7,CATSRERTAYEQYF,TGTGCCACCAGCAGGGAAAGGACAGCCTACGAGCAGTACTTC
NA,NA,TRBV19,TRBJ2-5,CASSIRGDILYQETQYF,TGTGCCAGTAGTATACGGGGGGACATCCTGTACCAAGAGACCCAGTACTTC
NA,NA,TRBV30,TRBJ1-4,CAWSVSTNEKLFF,TGTGCCTGGAGTGTCAGTACTAATGAAAAACTGTTTTTT
NA,NA,TRBV28,TRBJ1-2,CASRLGIQGSGYTF,TGTGCCAGCAGGCTAGGGATACAGGGAAGTGGCTACACCTTC
NA,NA,TRBV11-2,TRBJ2-7,CASSLLLERPYEQYF,TGTGCCAGCAGCTTATTACTAGAGAGACCCTACGAGCAGTACTTC
TRBD2,NA,TRBV5-8,TRBJ2-7,CASSFPLAGGREQYF,TGTGCCAGCAGCTTCCCACTAGCGGGAGGACGAGAGCAGTACTTC
NA,NA,TRBV6-2/TRBV6-3,TRBJ2-1,CASSLGSRRNEQFF,TGTGCCAGCAGCCTCGGGTCACGTCGGAATGAGCAGTTCTTC
TRBD2,few,TRBV14,TRBJ2-1,CASRSSLAEARNEQFF,TGTGCCAGCAGGTCATCACTAGCGGAGGCTCGGAATGAGCAGTTCTTC
NA,NA,TRBV7-9,TRBJ2-1,CATGNEQFF,TGTGCCACAGGCAATGAGCAGTTCTTC
NA,few,TRBV4-3,TRBJ1-3,CASSKTRGSGNTIYF,TGCGCCAGCAGCAAGACCAGGGGCTCTGGAAACACCATATATTTT
NA,NA,TRBV11-2,TRBJ1-6,CASSLEGGLNSPLHF,TGTGCCAGCAGCCTGGAGGGGGGGCTTAATTCACCCCTCCACTTT
NA,NA,TRBV19,TRBJ2-1,CASSFRDTNEQFF,TGTGCCAGTAGTTTCCGGGACACAAATGAGCAGTTCTTC
TRBD1,once,TRBV5-4,TRBJ1-2,CASSATTGKNHGYTF,TGTGCCAGCAGCGCTACGACAGGGAAAAATCATGGCTACACCTTC
NA,NA,TRBV2,TRBJ1-5,CASTPGLSNQPQHF,TGTGCCAGCACCCCCGGACTGAGTAATCAGCCCCAGCATTTT
TRBD1,NA,TRBV7-9,TRBJ1-2,CASSPRQGIYGYTF,TGTGCCAGCAGCCCTAGACAGGGGATCTATGGCTACACCTTC
TRBD2,NA,TRBV24-1,TRBJ2-3,CATSDRLAGGPDTQYF,TGTGCCACCAGTGACAGATTAGCGGGGGGTCCCGATACGCAGTATTTT
NA,few,TRBV28,TRBJ1-2,CASSFYRVLDYGYTF,TGTGCCAGCAGTTTTTACAGGGTTTTGGACTATGGCTACACCTTC
NA,NA,TRBV28,TRBJ1-2,CASSTQGRGGYTF,TGTGCCAGCAGTACCCAGGGGAGGGGTGGCTACACCTTC
TRBD1,NA,TRBV3-1/TRBV3-2,TRBJ1-6,CASSQDRGQGAHF,TGTGCCAGCAGCCAAGATCGGGGACAGGGTGCCCACTTT
TRBD1,NA,TRBV28,TRBJ1-2,CASSLTGGGGIGYGYTF,TGTGCCAGCAGTTTAACAGGGGGCGGTGGTATTGGATATGGCTACACCTTC
TRBD1,NA,TRBV28,TRBJ1-6,CASSRPGQGLTPLHF,TGTGCCAGCAGCAGACCGGGACAGGGTTTAACACCCCTCCACTTT
NA,NA,TRBV6-2/TRBV6-3,TRBJ2-7,CASSSGTPYEQYF,TGTGCCAGCAGTTCAGGGACTCCCTACGAGCAGTACTTC
NA,large,TRBV27,TRBJ2-5,CASSLSSPKETQYF,TGTGCCAGCAGTTTATCGAGTCCCAAAGAGACCCAGTACTTC
NA,NA,TRBV6-5,TRBJ2-7,CASSSRLLQGLYEQYF,TGTGCCAGCAGTTCCCGATTGTTGCAGGGCCTCTACGAGCAGTACTTC
NA,NA,TRBV5-1,TRBJ1-2,CASSFQVNYGYTF,TGCGCCAGCAGCTTCCAGGTGAACTATGGCTACACCTTC
NA,few,TRBV27,TRBJ1-2,CASSLISPERYGYTF,TGTGCCAGCAGTTTAATCTCCCCAGAGCGCTATGGCTACACCTTC
TRBD1,NA,TRBV9,TRBJ1-5,CASSGSGTGNQPQHF,TGTGCCAGCAGCGGGTCCGGGACAGGTAATCAGCCCCAGCATTTT
TRBD2,NA,TRBV5-6,TRBJ2-3,CASSTTGTSVITDTQYF,TGTGCCAGCAGCACCACCGGGACTAGCGTGATCACAGATACGCAGTATTTT
NA,few,TRBV18,TRBJ1-4,CASSPYAAGEKLFF,TGTGCCAGCTCCCCGTACGCCGCGGGAGAAAAACTGTTTTTT
NA,NA,TRBV5-5,TRBJ2-7,CASSSPNRGTPYEQYF,TGTGCCAGCAGCTCACCTAACCGGGGTACCCCCTACGAGCAGTACTTC
TRBD2,NA,TRBV27,TRBJ2-1,CASSRQRGGWNEQFF,TGTGCCAGCAGTCGACAGCGGGGGGGCTGGAATGAGCAGTTCTTC
NA,NA,TRBV5-1,TRBJ2-7,CASSSYGVYEQYF,TGCGCCAGCAGCTCATACGGGGTCTACGAGCAGTACTTC
NA,NA,TRBV4-3,TRBJ1-5,CASSQDGSNQPQHF,TGCGCCAGCAGCCAAGACGGGAGCAATCAGCCCCAGCATTTT
NA,NA,TRBV18,TRBJ1-3,CASSPTKGSSGNTIYF,TGTGCCAGCTCACCTACAAAAGGGAGCTCTGGAAACACCATATATTTT
TRBD2,NA,TRBV7-9,TRBJ2-1,CASSRRLAGDYNEQFF,TGTGCCAGCAGCCGCCGACTAGCGGGAGACTACAATGAGCAGTTCTTC
NA,once,TRBV5-1,TRBJ1-3,CASSPGGLGDTIYF,TGCGCCAGCAGCCCGGGGGGGCTGGGGGACACCATATATTTT
NA,few,TRBV5-5,TRBJ1-5,CASSPLQGGQPQHF,TGTGCCAGCAGCCCTCTACAAGGGGGTCAGCCCCAGCATTTT
NA,NA,TRBV28,TRBJ1-1,CASSSPGPGRGDTEAFF,TGTGCCAGCAGTTCTCCGGGACCGGGACGGGGGGACACTGAAGCTTTCTTT
TRBD2,once,TRBV27,TRBJ2-2,CASRREGYGELFF,TGTGCCAGCAGGAGGGAGGGTTACGGGGAGCTGTTTTTT
TRBD1,NA,TRBV10-3,TRBJ2-3,CAISGGGRFTDTQYF,TGTGCCATCAGTGGAGGGGGCCGATTCACAGATACGCAGTATTTT
NA,NA,TRBV5-1,TRBJ1-1,CASSLGAGSNTEAFF,TGCGCCAGCAGCTTGGGGGCAGGGTCGAACACTGAAGCTTTCTTT
NA,once,TRBV5-6,TRBJ1-6,CASSLGLMSSYNSPLHF,TGTGCCAGCAGCCTAGGACTGATGAGCTCCTATAATTCACCCCTCCACTTT
NA,NA,TRBV3-1/TRBV3-2,TRBJ1-2,CASSHEGDRSYGYTF,TGTGCCAGCAGCCACGAGGGGGACCGGAGTTATGGCTACACCTTC
TRBD1,NA,TRBV5-1,TRBJ2-1,CASSSQGSSYNEQFF,TGCGCCAGCAGCTCACAGGGGTCGTCCTACAATGAGCAGTTCTTC
TRBD1,NA,TRBV19,TRBJ1-1,CASSARTGASTEAFF,TGTGCCAGTAGTGCCCGGACAGGGGCAAGCACTGAAGCTTTCTTT
NA,NA,TRBV18,TRBJ2-7,CASSGSGDYEQYF,TGTGCCAGCTCAGGCAGCGGTGACTACGAGCAGTACTTC
TRBD2,NA,TRBV19,TRBJ2-3,CASSIRPSGFDTDTQYF,TGTGCCAGTAGTATTCGGCCTAGCGGGTTCGACACAGATACGCAGTATTTT
TRBD1,NA,TRBV18,TRBJ1-1,CASSRDRGNTEAFF,TGTGCCAGCTCACGGGACAGGGGGAACACTGAAGCTTTCTTT
NA,NA,TRBV7-6,TRBJ2-7,CASSFGRTGGGLAAAGEQYF,TGTGCCAGCAGCTTTGGTCGGACAGGGGGCGGACTAGCGGCTGCCGGAGAGCAGTACTTC
TRBD1,NA,TRBV29-1,TRBJ2-1,CSAGQGSNSDEQFF,TGCAGCGCTGGACAGGGAAGTAACAGCGATGAGCAGTTCTTC
NA,NA,TRBV19,TRBJ2-5,CASRGAGGETQYF,TGTGCCAGCAGGGGGGCGGGAGGAGAGACCCAGTACTTC
TRBD1,once,TRBV29-1,TRBJ1-1,CSVGTGGLGTEAFF,TGCAGCGTTGGGACAGGGGGCTTAGGCACTGAAGCTTTCTTT
TRBD1,NA,TRBV6-6,TRBJ1-2,CASSSRTGDYGYTF,TGTGCCAGCAGTTCACGGACAGGGGACTATGGCTACACCTTC
NA,NA,TRBV7-9,TRBJ1-2,CASSNSGRIDGYTF,TGTGCCAGCAGCAATAGCGGGCGGATAGACGGCTACACCTTC
TRBD2,NA,TRBV7-2,TRBJ2-1,CATGGGSYNEQFF,TGTGCCACCGGGGGGGGGTCCTACAATGAGCAGTTCTTC